The clone carrying this TCR beta chain was seen many times. Its antigen is undetermined. From the germline J gene comes the end of the CDR3, since the read stops 3 residues before it. This sample was included in a study of T cell clonality in common variable immunodeficiency. Broader study findings: CVID subjects showed higher TCRbeta clonality than healthy controls.

V lost 1 base, J lost 3 bases, and 6 bases lay in between. CDR3 length equals 13 residues. Germline lookup yields CDR1 SGHVS and CDR2 FNYEAQ. Profiled with immunoSEQ multiplex PCR; TCRdb holds only in-frame clones, not every one. The sample was found to contain about 60,000 clones, and every one recurs. The chain recombines TRBV7-6 with TRBJ1-1, with D tentatively TRBD1 (5 bases). The clonotype originates from a person aged 18 to 70 in good health. Sequences were obtained from peripheral blood mononuclear cells. Here the CDR3 reads CASSLGQYTEAFF. The covered CDR3 bases are TGTGCCAGCAGCTTAGGACAGTACACTGAA.